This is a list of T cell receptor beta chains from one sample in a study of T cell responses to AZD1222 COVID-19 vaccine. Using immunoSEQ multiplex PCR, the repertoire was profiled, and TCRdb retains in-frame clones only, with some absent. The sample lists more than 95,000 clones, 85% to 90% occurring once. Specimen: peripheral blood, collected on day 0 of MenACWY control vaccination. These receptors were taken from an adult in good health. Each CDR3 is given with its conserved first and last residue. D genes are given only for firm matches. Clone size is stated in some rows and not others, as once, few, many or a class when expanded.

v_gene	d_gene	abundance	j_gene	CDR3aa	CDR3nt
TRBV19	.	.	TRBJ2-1	CASSIDRSGSYNEQFF	TGTGCCAGTAGTATAGATAGGAGCGGCTCCTACAATGAGCAGTTCTTC
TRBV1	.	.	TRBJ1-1	CTSSHPTGDTGLNTEAFF	TGCACCAGCAGCCACCCTACAGGGGATACGGGGCTTAACACTGAAGCTTTCTTT
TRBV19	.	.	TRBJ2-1	CASSPRRESNEQFF	TGTGCCAGTAGTCCTCGGAGGGAGAGCAATGAGCAGTTCTTC
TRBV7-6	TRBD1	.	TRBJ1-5	CASSPFPGTGFGNQPQHF	TGTGCCAGCAGCCCATTTCCCGGGACAGGGTTTGGCAATCAGCCCCAGCATTTT
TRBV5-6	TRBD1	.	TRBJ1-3	CASSLDRAGNTIYF	TGTGCCAGCAGCCTGGACAGGGCTGGAAACACCATATATTTT
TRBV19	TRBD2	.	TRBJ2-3	CASSIQTSAFTDTQYF	TGTGCCAGTAGTATACAGACTAGCGCTTTCACAGATACGCAGTATTTT
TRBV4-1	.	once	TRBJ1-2	CASSQDGGLYGYTF	TGCGCCAGCAGCCAAGATGGGGGCCTCTATGGCTACACCTTC
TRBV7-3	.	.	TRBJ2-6	CASSQQRGAGANVLTF	TGTGCCAGCAGCCAACAACGTGGGGCTGGGGCCAACGTCCTGACTTTC
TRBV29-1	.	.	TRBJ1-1	CSVVGPAGVNTEAFF	TGCAGCGTGGTGGGCCCCGCAGGGGTGAACACTGAAGCTTTCTTT
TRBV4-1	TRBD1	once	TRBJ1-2	CASSQVQGLKTGGYTF	TGCGCCAGCAGCCAGGTACAGGGGCTGAAGACGGGAGGCTACACCTTC
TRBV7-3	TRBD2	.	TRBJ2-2	CASGASGIAGELFF	TGTGCCAGCGGGGCTAGCGGGATCGCCGGGGAGCTGTTTTTT
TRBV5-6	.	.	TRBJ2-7	CASSLKLEQYF	TGTGCCAGCAGCTTGAAACTCGAGCAGTACTTC
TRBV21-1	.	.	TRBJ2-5	CASRRLSGLAVTQYF	TGTGCCAGCAGACGACTATCGGGACTAGCGGTGACCCAGTACTTC
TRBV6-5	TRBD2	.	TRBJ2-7	CASSYSSAAGGLEQYF	TGTGCCAGCAGTTACTCGTCGGCAGCGGGAGGGCTCGAGCAGTACTTC
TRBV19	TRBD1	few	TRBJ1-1	CASWDRHGNTEAFF	TGTGCCAGTTGGGACAGGCATGGGAACACTGAAGCTTTCTTT
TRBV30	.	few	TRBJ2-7	CAWSVRTAFFLGEQYF	TGTGCCTGGAGTGTAAGAACGGCCTTCTTTCTCGGCGAGCAGTACTTC
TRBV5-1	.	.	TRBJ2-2	CASSLLGETGELFF	TGCGCCAGCAGCTTGCTGGGTGAAACCGGGGAGCTGTTTTTT
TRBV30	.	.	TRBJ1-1	CAWSNRAPNTEAFF	TGTGCCTGGAGTAACCGGGCCCCGAACACTGAAGCTTTCTTT
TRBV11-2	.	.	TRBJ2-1	CASSLSYSGRYNEQFF	TGTGCCAGCAGCCTTTCCTATAGCGGACGATACAATGAGCAGTTCTTC
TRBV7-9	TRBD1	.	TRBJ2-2	CASSSEGQEKGAGELFF	TGTGCCAGCAGCTCCGAAGGACAGGAGAAAGGAGCCGGGGAGCTGTTTTTT
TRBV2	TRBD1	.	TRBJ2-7	CASVTRTGGYEQYF	TGTGCCAGCGTCACAAGGACAGGGGGCTACGAGCAGTACTTC
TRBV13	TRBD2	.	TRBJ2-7	CASSLVSSGGEQYF	TGTGCCAGCAGCTTAGTGTCCAGCGGGGGGGAGCAGTACTTC
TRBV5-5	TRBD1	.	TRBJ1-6	CASSPGDRGSSPLHF	TGTGCCAGCAGCCCAGGGGACAGGGGGTCCTCACCCCTCCACTTT
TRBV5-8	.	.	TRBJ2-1	CASRVNVLREPPHNEQFF	TGTGCCAGCAGGGTGAATGTTTTACGGGAGCCCCCCCACAATGAGCAGTTCTTC
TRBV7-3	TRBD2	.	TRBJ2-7	CASSTTTGTSGNYEQYF	TGTGCCAGCAGCACCACTACCGGGACTAGCGGGAACTACGAGCAGTACTTC
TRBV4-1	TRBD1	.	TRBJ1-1	CASRPGTVNTEAFF	TGCGCCAGCAGGCCCGGGACAGTCAACACTGAAGCTTTCTTT
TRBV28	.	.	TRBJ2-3	CASSGGTSTDTQYF	TGTGCCAGCTCTGGCGGAACTAGCACAGATACGCAGTATTTT
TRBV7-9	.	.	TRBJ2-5	CASSLAGRLQETQYF	TGTGCCAGCAGCTTAGCGGGGAGGTTGCAAGAGACCCAGTACTTC
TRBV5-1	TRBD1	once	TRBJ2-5	CASSPLTGNLQETQYF	TGCGCCAGCAGCCCCCTGACAGGGAACCTCCAAGAGACCCAGTACTTC
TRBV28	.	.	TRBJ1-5	CAAGGQPGPQHF	TGTGCCGCTGGGGGCCAACCCGGGCCCCAGCATTTT
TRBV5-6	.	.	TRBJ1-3	CASSLRGGGNTIYF	TGTGCCAGCAGCTTGAGAGGGGGTGGAAACACCATATATTTT
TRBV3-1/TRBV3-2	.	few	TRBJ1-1	CASSQRDSNTEAFF	TGTGCCAGCAGCCAACGTGACAGTAACACTGAAGCTTTCTTT
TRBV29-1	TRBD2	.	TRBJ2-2	CSVESGRSGTGELFF	TGCAGCGTTGAAAGCGGGAGAAGTGGTACCGGGGAGCTGTTTTTT
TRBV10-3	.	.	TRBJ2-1	CAISVLPEAEQFF	TGTGCCATCAGTGTTCTCCCAGAGGCGGAGCAGTTCTTC
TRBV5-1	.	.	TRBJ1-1	CASSLQAGDTEAFF	TGCGCCAGCAGCTTGCAGGCCGGGGACACTGAAGCTTTCTTT
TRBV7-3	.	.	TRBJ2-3	CASSLMPSWDTQYF	TGTGCCAGCAGCTTAATGCCTAGTTGGGATACGCAGTATTTT
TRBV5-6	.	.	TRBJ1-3	CASSFFEGLGGNTIYF	TGTGCCAGCAGCTTCTTTGAGGGGCTGGGTGGAAACACCATATATTTT
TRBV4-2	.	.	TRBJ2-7	CASSQGIPGSYEQYF	TGTGCCAGCAGCCAAGGGATCCCAGGATCCTACGAGCAGTACTTC
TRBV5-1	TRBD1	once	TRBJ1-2	CASSRETGGIYGYTF	TGCGCCAGCAGCCGCGAGACAGGGGGAATCTATGGCTACACCTTC
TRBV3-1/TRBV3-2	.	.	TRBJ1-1	CASSQFYSGGRQEAFF	TGTGCCAGCAGCCAATTTTATTCGGGGGGTAGACAAGAAGCTTTCTTT
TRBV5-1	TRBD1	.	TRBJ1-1	CASSPGQGLMAFF	TGCGCCAGCAGCCCCGGACAGGGTTTGATGGCTTTCTTT
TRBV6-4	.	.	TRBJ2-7	CASSAGGEQYF	TGTGCCAGCAGTGCAGGTGGCGAGCAGTACTTC